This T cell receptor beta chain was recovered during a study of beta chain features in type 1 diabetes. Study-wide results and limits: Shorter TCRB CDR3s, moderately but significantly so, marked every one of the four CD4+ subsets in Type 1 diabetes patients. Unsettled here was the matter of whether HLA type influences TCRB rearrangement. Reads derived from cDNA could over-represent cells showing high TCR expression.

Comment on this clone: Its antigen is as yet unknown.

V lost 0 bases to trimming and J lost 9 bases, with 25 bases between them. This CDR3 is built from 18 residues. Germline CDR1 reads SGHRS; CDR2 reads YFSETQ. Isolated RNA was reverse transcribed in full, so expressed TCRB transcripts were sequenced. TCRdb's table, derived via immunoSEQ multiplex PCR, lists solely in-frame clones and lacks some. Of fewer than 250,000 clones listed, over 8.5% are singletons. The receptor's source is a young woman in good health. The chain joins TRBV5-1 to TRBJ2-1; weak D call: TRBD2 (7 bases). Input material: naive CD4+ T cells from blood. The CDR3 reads CASSLAGAGALDRAEQFF. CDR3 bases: TGCGCCAGCAGCTTGGCCGGTGCGGGGGCGCTGGACCGGGCTGAGCAGTTCTTC.